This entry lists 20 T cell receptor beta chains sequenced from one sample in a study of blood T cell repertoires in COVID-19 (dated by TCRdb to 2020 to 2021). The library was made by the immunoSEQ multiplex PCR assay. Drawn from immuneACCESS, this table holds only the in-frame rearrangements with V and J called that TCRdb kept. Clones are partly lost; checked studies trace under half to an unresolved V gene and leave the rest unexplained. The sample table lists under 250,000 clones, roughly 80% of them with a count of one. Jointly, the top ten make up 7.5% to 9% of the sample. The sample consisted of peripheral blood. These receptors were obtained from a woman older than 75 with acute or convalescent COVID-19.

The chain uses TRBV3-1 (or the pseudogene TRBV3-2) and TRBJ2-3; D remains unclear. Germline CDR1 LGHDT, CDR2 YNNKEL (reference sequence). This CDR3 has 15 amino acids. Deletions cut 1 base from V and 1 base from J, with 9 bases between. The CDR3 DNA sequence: TGTGCCAGCAGCCAAGTATCTACCCGCACAGATACGCAGTATTTT. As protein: CASSQVSTRTDTQYF.

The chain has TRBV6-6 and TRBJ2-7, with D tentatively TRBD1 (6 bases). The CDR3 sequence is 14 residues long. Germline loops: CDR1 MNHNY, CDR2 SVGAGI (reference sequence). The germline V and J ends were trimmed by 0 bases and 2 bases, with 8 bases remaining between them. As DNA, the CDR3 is TGTGCCAGCAGTTACTCCCACAGGGCCTACGAGCAGTACTTC. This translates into CASSYSHRAYEQYF.

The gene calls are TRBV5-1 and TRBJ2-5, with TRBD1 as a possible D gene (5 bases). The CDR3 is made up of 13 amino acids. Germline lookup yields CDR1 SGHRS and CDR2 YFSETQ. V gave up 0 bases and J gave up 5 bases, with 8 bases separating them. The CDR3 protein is CASSLDRTETQYF. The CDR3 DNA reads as TGCGCCAGCAGCTTGGACAGGACGGAGACCCAGTACTTC.

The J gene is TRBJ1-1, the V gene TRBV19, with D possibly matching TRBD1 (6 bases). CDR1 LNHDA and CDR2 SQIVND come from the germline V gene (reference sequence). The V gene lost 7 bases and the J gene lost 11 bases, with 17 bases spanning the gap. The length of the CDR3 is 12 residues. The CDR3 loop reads CASTLQGGNAFF. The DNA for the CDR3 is TGTGCCAGTACCCTACAGGGAGGGAATGCTTTCTTT.

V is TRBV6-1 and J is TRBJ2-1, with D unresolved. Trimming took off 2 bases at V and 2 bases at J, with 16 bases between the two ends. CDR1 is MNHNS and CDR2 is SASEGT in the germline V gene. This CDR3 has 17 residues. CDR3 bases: TGTGCCAGCAGTGAAAGAGGTGCTCGTACTGCCTACAATGAGCAGTTCTTC. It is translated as CASSERGARTAYNEQFF.

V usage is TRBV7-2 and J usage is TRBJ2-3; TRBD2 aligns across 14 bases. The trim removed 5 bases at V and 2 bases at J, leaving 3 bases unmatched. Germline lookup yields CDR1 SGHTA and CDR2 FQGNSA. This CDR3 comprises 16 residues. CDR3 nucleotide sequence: TGTGCCAGCAGCGGACTAGCGGGGGGTACCACAGATACGCAGTATTTT. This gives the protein CASSGLAGGTTDTQYF. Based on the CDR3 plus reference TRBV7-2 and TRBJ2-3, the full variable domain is GAGVSQSPSNKVTEKGKDVELRCDPISGHTALYWYRQSLGQGLEFLIYFQGNSAPDKSGLPSDRFSAERTGGSVSTLTIQRTQQEDSAVYLCASSGLAGGTTDTQYFGPGTRLTVL.

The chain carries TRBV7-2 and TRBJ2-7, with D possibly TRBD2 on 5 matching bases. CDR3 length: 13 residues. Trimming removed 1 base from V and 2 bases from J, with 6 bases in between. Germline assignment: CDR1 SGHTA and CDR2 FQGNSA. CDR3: CASSLERAYEQYF. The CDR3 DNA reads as TGTGCCAGCAGCTTAGAGAGGGCCTACGAGCAGTACTTC. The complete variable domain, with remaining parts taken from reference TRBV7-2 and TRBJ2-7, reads GAGVSQSPSNKVTEKGKDVELRCDPISGHTALYWYRQSLGQGLEFLIYFQGNSAPDKSGLPSDRFSAERTGGSVSTLTIQRTQQEDSAVYLCASSLERAYEQYFGPGTRLTVT.

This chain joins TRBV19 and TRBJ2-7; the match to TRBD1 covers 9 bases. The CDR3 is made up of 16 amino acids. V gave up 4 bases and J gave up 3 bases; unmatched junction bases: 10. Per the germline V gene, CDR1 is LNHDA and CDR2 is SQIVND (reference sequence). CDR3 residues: CASSTIKGTGNYEQYF. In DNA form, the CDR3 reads TGTGCCAGTAGTACGATTAAAGGGACAGGGAACTACGAGCAGTACTTC.

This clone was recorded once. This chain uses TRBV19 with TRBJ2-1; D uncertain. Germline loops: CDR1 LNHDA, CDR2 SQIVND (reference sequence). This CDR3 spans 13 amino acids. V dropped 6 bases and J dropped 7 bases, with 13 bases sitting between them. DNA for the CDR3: TGTGCCAGTAGACTTACTACCCATAATGAGCAGTTCTTC. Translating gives CASRLTTHNEQFF. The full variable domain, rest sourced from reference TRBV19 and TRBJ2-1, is DGGITQSPKYLFRKEGQNVTLSCEQNLNHDAMYWYRQDPGQGLRLIYYSQIVNDFQKGDIAEGYSVSREKKESFPLTVTSAQKNPTAFYLCASRLTTHNEQFFGPGTRLTVL.

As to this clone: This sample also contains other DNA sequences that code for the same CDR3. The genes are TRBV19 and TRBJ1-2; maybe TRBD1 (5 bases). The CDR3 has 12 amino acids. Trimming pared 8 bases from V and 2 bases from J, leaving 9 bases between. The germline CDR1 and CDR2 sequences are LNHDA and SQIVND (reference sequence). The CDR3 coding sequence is TGTGCCAGTTCATCAGGGAACTATGGCTACACCTTC. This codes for CASSSGNYGYTF.

This chain's CDR3 is CAISDSPTGIGNQPQHF. DNA of the CDR3: TGTGCCATCAGTGATTCCCCGACAGGCATCGGCAATCAGCCCCAGCATTTT. The chain links TRBV10-3 to TRBJ1-5; D is possibly TRBD1 (6 bases). The germline gives CDR1 ENHRY, CDR2 SYGVKD. V gave up 3 bases and J gave up 2 bases, with 17 bases separating them. The CDR3 consists of 17 residues.

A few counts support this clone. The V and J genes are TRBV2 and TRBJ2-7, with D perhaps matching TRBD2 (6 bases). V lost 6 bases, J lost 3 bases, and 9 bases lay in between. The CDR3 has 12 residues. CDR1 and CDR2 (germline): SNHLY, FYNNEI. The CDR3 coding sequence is TGTGCCAGCAGGCGGGACGGCTACGAGCAGTACTTC. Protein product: CASRRDGYEQYF. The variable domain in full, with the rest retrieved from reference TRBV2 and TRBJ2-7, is EPEVTQTPSHQVTQMGQEVILRCVPISNHLYFYWYRQILGQKVEFLVSFYNNEISEKSEIFDDQFSVERPDGSNFTLKIRSTKLEDSAMYFCASRRDGYEQYFGPGTRLTVT.

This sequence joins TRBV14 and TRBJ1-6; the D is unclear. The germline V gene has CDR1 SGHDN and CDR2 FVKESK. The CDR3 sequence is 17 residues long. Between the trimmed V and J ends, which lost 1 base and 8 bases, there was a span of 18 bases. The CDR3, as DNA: TGTGCCAGCAGCCAAGCCCATAGATCCCTTCTACATTCACCCCTCCACTTT. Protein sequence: CASSQAHRSLLHSPLHF.

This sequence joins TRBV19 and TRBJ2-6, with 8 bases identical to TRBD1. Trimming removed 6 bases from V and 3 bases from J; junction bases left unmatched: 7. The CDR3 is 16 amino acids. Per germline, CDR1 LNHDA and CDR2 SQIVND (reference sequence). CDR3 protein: CASRGPRGRGANVLTF. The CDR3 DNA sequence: TGTGCCAGTAGGGGTCCCAGGGGGCGTGGGGCCAACGTCCTGACTTTC.

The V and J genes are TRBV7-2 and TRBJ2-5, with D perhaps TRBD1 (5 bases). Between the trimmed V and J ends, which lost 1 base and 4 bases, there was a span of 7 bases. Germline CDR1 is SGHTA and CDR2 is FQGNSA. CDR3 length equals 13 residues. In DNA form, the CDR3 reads TGTGCCAGCAGCTTAGGGGGCGGAGAGACCCAGTACTTC. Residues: CASSLGGGETQYF.

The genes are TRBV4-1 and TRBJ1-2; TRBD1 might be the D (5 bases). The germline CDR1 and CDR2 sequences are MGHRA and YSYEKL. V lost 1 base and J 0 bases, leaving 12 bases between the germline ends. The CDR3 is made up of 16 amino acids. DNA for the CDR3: TGCGCCAGCAGCCAAGTAACAGGCCCGGCTAACTATGGCTACACCTTC. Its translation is CASSQVTGPANYGYTF.

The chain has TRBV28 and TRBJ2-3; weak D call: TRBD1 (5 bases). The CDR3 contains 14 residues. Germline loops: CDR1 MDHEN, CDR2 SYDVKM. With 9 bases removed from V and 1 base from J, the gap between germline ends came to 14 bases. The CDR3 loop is CASGGAARTDTQYF. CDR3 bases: TGTGCCAGTGGTGGGGCCGCCCGCACAGATACGCAGTATTTT. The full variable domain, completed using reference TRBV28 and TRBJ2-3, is DVKVTQSSRYLVKRTGEKVFLECVQDMDHENMFWYRQDPGLGLRLIYFSYDVKMKEKGDIPEGYSVSREKKERFSLILESASTNQTSMYLCASGGAARTDTQYFGPGTRLTVL.

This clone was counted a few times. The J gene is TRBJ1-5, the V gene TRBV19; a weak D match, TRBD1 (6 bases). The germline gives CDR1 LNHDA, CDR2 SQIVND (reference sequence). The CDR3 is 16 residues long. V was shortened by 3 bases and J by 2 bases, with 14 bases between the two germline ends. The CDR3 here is CASSILWEGGNQPQHF. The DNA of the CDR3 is TGTGCCAGTAGTATTCTCTGGGAGGGGGGCAATCAGCCCCAGCATTTT.

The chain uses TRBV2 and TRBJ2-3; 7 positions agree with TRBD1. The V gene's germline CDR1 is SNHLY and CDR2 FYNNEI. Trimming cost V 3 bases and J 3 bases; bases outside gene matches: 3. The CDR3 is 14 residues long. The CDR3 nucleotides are TGTGCCAGCAGTGACCTACAGGGGACAGATACGCAGTATTTT. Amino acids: CASSDLQGTDTQYF.

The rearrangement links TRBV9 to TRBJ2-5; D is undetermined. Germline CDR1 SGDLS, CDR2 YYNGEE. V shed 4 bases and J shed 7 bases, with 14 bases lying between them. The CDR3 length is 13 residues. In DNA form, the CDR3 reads TGTGCCAGCAGCCCTATGGAGTTGGGGACCCAGTACTTC. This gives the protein CASSPMELGTQYF.